A single sample is the source of the 2 T cell receptor beta chains below, sequenced in a study of cytomegalovirus exposure and HLA in healthy donors. PCR involved 60 Vbeta and 13 Jbeta primers. Only in-frame clones appear in the TCRdb table, and some are missing; sequencing was by immunoSEQ multiplex PCR. The table shows roughly 130,000 clones, with 80% occurring only once. Sequenced sample: PBMCs. Every receptor here comes from a man aged 40-49 years in good health and CMV-seronegative.

To note about this clone: One end of the junction is discordant with germline, which a read error may explain. Different DNA sequences within this sample yield the same CDR3. The V gene is TRBV5-1, the J gene TRBJ2-2; possibly TRBD1 for D (6 bases). The germline gives CDR1 SGHRS, CDR2 YFSETQ. The CDR3 runs 14 residues. CDR3 bases: TGCGCCAGCAGCCTCGGGACACATACCGGGGAACTGTTTTTT. This codes for CASSLGTHTGELFF.

V gene TRBV4-1 combines with J gene TRBJ2-5, with no clear D. Germline-derived CDR1 and CDR2 are MGHRA and YSYEKL. The CDR3 contains 13 residues. V was shortened by 1 base and J by 1 base, with 4 bases between the two germline ends. As DNA, the CDR3 is TGCGCCAGCAGCCAAGTGCGCCAAGAGACCCAGTACTTC. It is translated as CASSQVRQETQYF.